The 16 T cell receptor beta chains reported below all come from one sample, sequenced in a study of blood T cell repertoires in COVID-19. Assay: immunoSEQ multiplex PCR; the TCRdb copy retains only in-frame clones and omits some. The sample records over 250,000 clones, around nine tenths being singletons. Sequenced sample: peripheral blood. All receptors come from a man over 45 with acute or convalescent COVID-19.

This sequence joins TRBV30 and TRBJ1-1; 8 bases fit TRBD1. J was trimmed by 3 bases and V by 2 bases; bases with no gene match: 8. Germline CDR1 reads GTSNPN; CDR2 reads SVGIG (reference sequence). This CDR3 is built from 15 residues. CDR3 DNA: TGTGCCTGGAGTCTAAACCACAGGGGGGACACTGAAGCTTTCTTT. This encodes CAWSLNHRGDTEAFF. Looking up the rest from reference TRBV30 and TRBJ1-1 gives the full variable domain: SQTIHQWPATLVQPVGSPLSLECTVEGTSNPNLYWYRQAAGRGLQLLFYSVGIGQISSEVPQNLSASRPQDRQFILSSKKLLLSDSGFYLCAWSLNHRGDTEAFFGQGTRLTVV.

The chain recombines TRBV2 with TRBJ2-3; D remains unclear. The CDR3 covers 15 residues. V was clipped by 2 bases and J by 1 base, with 10 bases between them. CDR1 SNHLY and CDR2 FYNNEI come from the germline V gene. The CDR3 spells CASSESTPGTDTQYF. In DNA form, the CDR3 reads TGTGCCAGCAGTGAATCCACCCCGGGCACAGATACGCAGTATTTT.

The gene calls are TRBV6-1 and TRBJ2-7; D is unclear. The CDR3 has 12 residues. Between the trimmed V and J ends, which lost 2 bases and 2 bases, there was a span of 4 bases. Germline V gene lookup returns CDR1 MNHNS and CDR2 SASEGT. Here the CDR3 reads CASSEQTYEQYF. The CDR3 coding sequence is TGTGCCAGCAGTGAACAAACCTACGAGCAGTACTTC.

The chain uses TRBV24-1 and TRBJ2-1; D gene ambiguous. Trimming removed 3 bases from V and 0 bases from J, with 11 bases in between. From germline, CDR1 is KGHDR and CDR2 SFDVKD. The CDR3 totals 16 residues. CDR3 nucleotide sequence: TGTGCCACCAGTGATGGTACAGCCACCTCCTACAATGAGCAGTTCTTC. It translates to CATSDGTATSYNEQFF.

The chain has TRBV30 and TRBJ2-5, with TRBD1 matching over 7 bases. The V gene end was trimmed by 8 bases and the J gene end by 5 bases; junction bases not matched to a gene: 14. Germline V gene data show CDR1 as GTSNPN and CDR2 as SVGIG (reference sequence). The CDR3 is 14 residues long. The DNA of the CDR3 is TGTGCCGGAATTAAGGGGGCGGAAATCGAGACCCAGTACTTC. Its translation: CAGIKGAEIETQYF.

The chain combines TRBV5-1 with TRBJ2-3; tentative D call: TRBD2 (6 bases). Germline assignment: CDR1 SGHRS and CDR2 YFSETQ. The CDR3 covers 14 residues. V lost 8 bases, J lost 0 bases, and 13 bases lay in between. The CDR3 loop is CASYRDSSTDTQYF. The CDR3 DNA follows: TGCGCCAGTTATCGGGACTCCAGCACAGATACGCAGTATTTT.

The chain links TRBV5-1 to TRBJ2-2, with TRBD1 identical over 11 bases. Germline V gives CDR1 SGHRS, CDR2 YFSETQ. This CDR3 has 16 residues. V lost 4 bases to trimming and J lost 5 bases; unmatched junction nucleotides: 7. The CDR3 sequence: CASSQDRGPGTGELFF. In DNA form, the CDR3 reads TGCGCCAGCAGCCAGGACAGGGGGCCGGGGACCGGGGAGCTGTTTTTT.

J is TRBJ2-7 and V is TRBV10-3, with TRBD2 identical over 12 bases. V gave up 4 bases and J gave up 1 base; unmatched junction bases: 5. The CDR3 runs to 16 residues. Germline V gene sequence: CDR1 ENHRY, CDR2 SYGVKD. CDR3 amino acids: CAISASGGDLSYEQYF. For the CDR3, the DNA is TGTGCCATCAGTGCTAGCGGGGGGGATTTATCCTACGAGCAGTACTTC.

This clone has just one count. The genes are TRBV27 and TRBJ1-1; TRBD1 might be the D (5 bases). V dropped 2 bases and J dropped 5 bases, with 12 bases sitting between them. The CDR3 runs 14 residues. Germline CDR1 is MNHEY and CDR2 is SMNVEV (reference sequence). This chain's CDR3 is CASSLVGLGTEAFF. CDR3 nucleotides: TGTGCCAGCAGTTTAGTGGGGCTGGGGACTGAAGCTTTCTTT.

This rearrangement joins TRBV5-1 to TRBJ2-5, with TRBD1 matching 7 bases. Germline lookup yields CDR1 SGHRS and CDR2 YFSETQ. The CDR3 length is 16 residues. V shed 0 bases and J 7 bases; nucleotides not matched to a gene: 12. Written as DNA, the CDR3 is TGCGCCAGCAGCTTGGGGGGCTGGGACAGCCAGGGGACCCAGTACTTC. Translated, it gives CASSLGGWDSQGTQYF.

The chain joins TRBV5-8 to TRBJ2-6; D is perhaps TRBD1 (6 bases). V shed 5 bases and J shed 4 bases, with 7 bases lying between them. The CDR3 length is 13 residues. Germline V lookup: CDR1 SGHTS, CDR2 YDEGEE. CDR3 amino acids: CASRTGGANVLTF. The CDR3, as DNA: TGTGCCAGCAGAACAGGGGGGGCCAACGTCCTGACTTTC.

J is TRBJ2-5 and V is TRBV27, with D hard to call. CDR3 length: 13 residues. Looked up from germline, CDR1 is MNHEY and CDR2 is SMNVEV (reference sequence). The V end lost 6 bases, the J end lost 5 bases, and 13 bases lay between the germline ends. The CDR3 nucleotides read TGTGCCAGCAGCCAAAGAGGTTGGGAGACCCAGTACTTC. Translation gives CASSQRGWETQYF.

The chain employs TRBV5-1 and TRBJ2-5, with 9 positions matching TRBD1. The CDR3 runs 14 residues. Looked up from germline, CDR1 is SGHRS and CDR2 is YFSETQ. Unmatched junction bases numbered 7, after V lost 4 bases and J lost 6 bases. CDR3 amino acids: CASSPGTGLQTQYF. For the CDR3, the DNA is TGCGCCAGCAGCCCGGGGACAGGGCTTCAGACCCAGTACTTC.

This chain joins TRBV15 and TRBJ2-1, with TRBD2 as a possible D gene (5 bases). Between the trimmed V and J ends, which lost 1 base and 9 bases, there was a span of 13 bases. There are 14 residues in the CDR3. Germline CDR1 LNHNV, CDR2 YYDKDF (reference sequence). The CDR3 DNA sequence: TGTGCCACCAGCAGAGGGGAAGGACGGGGTGAGCAGTTCTTC. Translating it yields CATSRGEGRGEQFF.

The chain couples TRBV3-1 (or the pseudogene TRBV3-2) to TRBJ2-5; 10 bases map to TRBD1. The V gene's germline CDR1 is LGHDT and CDR2 YNNKEL (reference sequence). V was clipped by 8 bases and J by 5 bases; unmatched bases: 11. The CDR3 is made up of 15 amino acids. The CDR3 sequence is CASWAGQGLGETQYF. DNA for the CDR3: TGTGCCAGCTGGGCGGGACAGGGGTTAGGGGAGACCCAGTACTTC.

This chain joins TRBV7-2 and TRBJ1-5; D call uncertain. Germline V lookup: CDR1 SGHTA, CDR2 FQGNSA. V gave up 1 base and J gave up 10 bases, with 11 bases separating them. CDR3 length: 13 residues. CDR3 DNA: TGTGCCAGCAGCTTAGGGTGGGCCCGACCCCAGCATTTT. It encodes CASSLGWARPQHF.